One sample yielded the 20 T cell receptor beta chains listed below, sequenced in a study of blood T cells in healthy people across ages. PCR was performed a second time for 7 to 11 cycles using a sample-barcoded 5' primer and a J-beta primer mix. TCRdb ran MiXCR on the 5' RACE reads and lists one entry per CDR3 protein. The table has about 1,800,000 distinct CDR3 sequences, 28% seen once. The sequenced sample was blood. The receptors derive from a woman in her 30s in good health.

This clonotype was picked up a small number of times. This chain uses TRBV3-1 with TRBJ2-1; perhaps TRBD2 as D (5 bases). The CDR3 is made up of 15 amino acids. Germline-derived CDR1 and CDR2 are LGHDT and YNNKEL (reference sequence). Trimming cost V 4 bases and J 0 bases, with 10 bases left between them. The CDR3 region has the DNA TGTGCCAGCAGCCGATTGGACTTCTCCTACAATGAGCAGTTCTTC. Translating gives CASSRLDFSYNEQFF.

This clonotype was recorded a few times. The chain employs TRBV19 and TRBJ1-5, with D unresolved. V lost 7 bases to trimming and J lost 5 bases, with 18 bases between them. The CDR3 consists of 15 residues. CDR1 and CDR2 from the germline V gene are LNHDA and SQIVND (reference sequence). The DNA for the CDR3 is TGTGCCAGTACCCATATAGGGAGGGATGATCAGCCCCAGCATTTT. It specifies CASTHIGRDDQPQHF.

The chain uses TRBV7-9 and TRBJ2-4; D perhaps matches TRBD2 (6 bases). Germline CDR1 and CDR2: SEHNR and FQNEAQ (reference sequence). V was clipped by 4 bases and J by 14 bases, with 21 bases between them. This CDR3 has 14 amino acids. The CDR3 reads CASSWSDTAGGEYF. In DNA, the CDR3 is TGTGCCAGCAGCTGGAGCGATACAGCCGGAGGGGAGTACTTC.

The chain has TRBV2 and TRBJ2-1, with TRBD2 identical over 12 bases. The CDR3 runs to 19 residues. Germline V gives CDR1 SNHLY, CDR2 FYNNEI. Unmatched junction bases numbered 11, after V lost 5 bases and J lost 0 bases. The CDR3 reads CASSLTSGGQPSSYNEQFF. CDR3 nucleotide sequence: TGTGCCAGCAGTCTGACTAGCGGGGGCCAGCCGAGCTCCTACAATGAGCAGTTCTTC.

The CDR3 loop reads CSARGRQSYEQFF. In DNA form, the CDR3 reads TGCAGTGCTCGGGGGAGGCAATCCTACGAGCAGTTCTTC. This chain uses TRBV20-1 with TRBJ2-1; weak D call: TRBD2 (6 bases). Trimming took 5 bases from V and 10 from J, leaving 18 bases between them. This CDR3 region has 13 residues. CDR1 and CDR2 (germline): DFQATT, SNEGSKA (reference sequence).

This clonotype was counted only a few times. The gene calls are TRBV3-1 and TRBJ1-2; a possible D gene is TRBD1 (5 bases). The CDR3 spans 14 residues. V lost 1 base and J 8 bases, leaving 14 bases between the germline ends. Germline CDR1 reads LGHDT; CDR2 reads YNNKEL (reference sequence). This CDR3 reads CASSQALTGSGYTF. The DNA for the CDR3 is TGTGCCAGCAGCCAAGCCCTAACAGGATCCGGCTACACCTTC.

This clonotype was counted between two and nine times. The rearrangement uses TRBV20-1 and TRBJ2-1; 7 bases line up with TRBD1. The trim removed 6 bases at V and 1 base at J, leaving 9 bases unmatched. Germline values: CDR1 DFQATT, CDR2 SNEGSKA (reference sequence). The CDR3 loop spans 15 amino acids. Here the CDR3 DNA reads TGCAGTGCCCAAAGGGGGCCTGGGTCCTACAATGAGCAGTTCTTC. Amino acid sequence: CSAQRGPGSYNEQFF.

V gene TRBV20-1 combines with J gene TRBJ1-5; 9 bases align to TRBD1. V lost 3 bases to trimming and J lost 9 bases; unmatched junction nucleotides: 9. The CDR3 runs to 14 residues. Germline V CDR1 and CDR2: DFQATT, SNEGSKA (reference sequence). The DNA for the CDR3 is TGCAGTGCTAGCGGACAGGGGCGCCTGAGGCCCCAGCATTTT. The encoded protein is CSASGQGRLRPQHF.

This clonotype came up a few times. This chain links TRBV27 with TRBJ2-5; TRBD1 aligns across 8 bases. V lost 3 bases and J lost 2; bases outside the gene matches: 14. The CDR3 covers 18 residues. The germline V gene has CDR1 MNHEY and CDR2 SMNVEV (reference sequence). The CDR3, as DNA: TGTGCCAGCAGTTTTTCGATCACGGGGGACAGGAGGCAAGAGACCCAGTACTTC. This codes for CASSFSITGDRRQETQYF.

V is TRBV20-1 and J is TRBJ2-6; D could derive from TRBD1 or TRBD2 (5 bases each). This CDR3 has 16 amino acids. V was shortened by 3 bases and J by 0 bases, with 12 bases between the two germline ends. Germline V gene lookup returns CDR1 DFQATT and CDR2 SNEGSKA (reference sequence). The CDR3 DNA is TGCAGTGCTAGGAGGGGTCTCCTCTCTGGGGCCAACGTCCTGACTTTC. Its protein is CSARRGLLSGANVLTF.

Details on this clonotype: A much larger clone differs from this one at a single base, so this may be a read error. The gene calls are TRBV29-1 and TRBJ2-7; 8 bases are shared with TRBD1. Germline values: CDR1 SQVTM, CDR2 ANQGSEA. This CDR3 has 14 amino acids. The ends lost 4 bases at V and 5 bases at J; junction bases unmatched: 10. Written as DNA, the CDR3 is TGCAGCGTTGTCCGACAGGGGCGGTGGGACGAGCAGTACTTC. It is translated as CSVVRQGRWDEQYF.

This clonotype was counted only a few times. The genes are TRBV12-3 or TRBV12-4 and TRBJ1-2, with D perhaps matching TRBD1 (6 bases). Deletions cut 5 bases from V and 4 bases from J, with 14 bases between. The CDR3 is 14 residues long. The chain's CDR3 is CASSAQGMGYGYTF. CDR3 DNA sequence: TGTGCCAGCAGTGCCCAGGGGATGGGCTATGGCTACACCTTC.

This sequence joins TRBV12-3 or TRBV12-4 and TRBJ1-1; a weak D match, TRBD1 (5 bases). V was shortened by 3 bases and J by 0 bases, with 14 bases between the two germline ends. The length of the CDR3 is 16 residues. CDR3 bases: TGTGCCAGCAGTTTGTTTACAGGCTCCATGAACACTGAAGCTTTCTTT. Translating gives CASSLFTGSMNTEAFF.

The rearrangement uses TRBV4-3 and TRBJ2-3; 7 bases line up with TRBD2. CDR1 is LGHNA, CDR2 YSLEER, per germline. The CDR3 sequence is 16 residues long. J lost 3 bases, V lost 0 bases, and 6 bases had no gene match. CDR3 in amino acids: CASSQDGSGLTDTQYF. As DNA, the CDR3 is TGCGCCAGCAGCCAAGACGGTAGCGGGTTGACAGATACGCAGTATTTT.

This clonotype was seen only a few times. The chain carries TRBV6-6 and TRBJ2-1, with D tentatively TRBD2 (7 bases). CDR3 length: 16 residues. Germline CDR1 is MNHNY and CDR2 is SVGAGI (reference sequence). V lost 0 bases, J lost 2 bases, and 11 bases lay in between. The CDR3 nucleotides are TGTGCCAGCAGTTACTCGGGGGAGGGGGCCTACAATGAGCAGTTCTTC. Its translation: CASSYSGEGAYNEQFF.

This chain joins TRBV4-1 and TRBJ1-6; D is ambiguous. Trimming pared 10 bases from V and 6 bases from J, leaving 16 bases between. CDR1 MGHRA and CDR2 YSYEKL come from the germline V gene. This CDR3 is 14 amino acids long. The CDR3 loop reads CATGGSVINSPLHF. As DNA, the CDR3 is TGCGCCACAGGAGGCAGTGTGATTAATTCACCCCTCCACTTT.

This clonotype has ten or more counts. The genes are TRBV7-8 and TRBJ2-1, with 15 bases aligning to TRBD2. Germline V gene data show CDR1 as SGHVS and CDR2 as FQNEAQ. V gave up 5 bases and J gave up 2 bases; unmatched junction bases: 4. The CDR3 is made up of 17 amino acids. In DNA, the CDR3 is TGTGCCAGCAGCCCCGGGACTAGCGGGGGGACCTACAATGAGCAGTTCTTC. Translation gives CASSPGTSGGTYNEQFF.

V usage is TRBV10-1 and J usage is TRBJ2-1; 14 nucleotides line up with TRBD2. V dropped 3 bases and J dropped 10; count of bases not matched to a gene: 8. Germline V gene data show CDR1 as WNHNN and CDR2 as SYGVQD (reference sequence). The CDR3 has 16 amino acids. Written as DNA, the CDR3 is TGCGCCAGCAGTGAACCCGGGACTAGCGGGAGCGGGGAGCAGTTCTTC. Translation: CASSEPGTSGSGEQFF.

In its sample, this clonotype was seen a few times. The chain joins TRBV20-1 to TRBJ2-1; D may correspond to TRBD1 or TRBD2 (7 bases each). V was shortened by 6 bases and J by 2 bases, with 14 bases between the two germline ends. This CDR3 contains 14 residues. Germline CDR1 DFQATT, CDR2 SNEGSKA (reference sequence). The CDR3 reads CSARGGAAYNEQFF. For the CDR3, the DNA is TGCAGTGCCAGGGGGGGAGCGGCCTACAATGAGCAGTTCTTC.

The chain carries TRBV2 and TRBJ2-7, with a possible D match to TRBD2 (5 bases). V was pared by 7 bases and J by 1 base, with 20 bases between. This CDR3 spans 16 amino acids. The germline CDR1 and CDR2 sequences are SNHLY and FYNNEI. The DNA for the CDR3 is TGTGCCAGCACCGAGGGATCTAGGACGGGGTCCTACGAGCAGTACTTC. Amino acid sequence: CASTEGSRTGSYEQYF.